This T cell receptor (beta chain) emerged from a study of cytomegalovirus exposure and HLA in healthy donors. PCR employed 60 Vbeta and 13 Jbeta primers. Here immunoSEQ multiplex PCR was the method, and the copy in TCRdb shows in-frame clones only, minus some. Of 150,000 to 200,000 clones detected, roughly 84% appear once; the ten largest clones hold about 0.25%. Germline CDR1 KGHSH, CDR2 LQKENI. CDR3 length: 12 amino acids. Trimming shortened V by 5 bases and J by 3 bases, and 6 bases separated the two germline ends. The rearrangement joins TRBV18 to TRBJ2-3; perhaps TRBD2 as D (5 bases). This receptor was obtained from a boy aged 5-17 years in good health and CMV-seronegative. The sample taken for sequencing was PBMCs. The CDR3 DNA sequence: TGTGCCAGCTCAGAGGGTACAGATACGCAGTATTTT. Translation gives CASSEGTDTQYF.